This TCR beta chain was recorded in a study of blood T cell repertoires in COVID-19. Looking at the study overall: The origin of the acute and convalescent COVID-19 samples was the United States, Italy and Spain. Sample material is recorded as cDNA or gDNA derived from T cells, B-cell-depleted T cells, or PBMCs.

The CDR3 loop spans 15 amino acids. Germline V gene sequence: CDR1 SGHTA, CDR2 FQGNSA. Trimming at V came to 8 bases and at J to 3 bases, leaving 9 bases not matched to a gene. Original handling: For nucleated cells, counts were estimated from reference gene primer amplification. TCRdb keeps only in-frame clones here, not all; method: immunoSEQ multiplex PCR. V and J calls and clone size are as listed in that table; D and trimming were resolved from the DNA. The sample has more than 40,000 clones; 80% to 90% are singletons. The chain uses TRBV7-2 and TRBJ1-1; 10 bases align to TRBD1. The sample comprised peripheral blood. The source is a human donor in a cohort sampled during active COVID-19. The donor label of this sample is uncertain. DNA for the CDR3: TGTGCCAGCCCAGCAAAGACAGGGGGCTACACTGAAGCTTTCTTT. The encoded protein is CASPAKTGGYTEAFF.